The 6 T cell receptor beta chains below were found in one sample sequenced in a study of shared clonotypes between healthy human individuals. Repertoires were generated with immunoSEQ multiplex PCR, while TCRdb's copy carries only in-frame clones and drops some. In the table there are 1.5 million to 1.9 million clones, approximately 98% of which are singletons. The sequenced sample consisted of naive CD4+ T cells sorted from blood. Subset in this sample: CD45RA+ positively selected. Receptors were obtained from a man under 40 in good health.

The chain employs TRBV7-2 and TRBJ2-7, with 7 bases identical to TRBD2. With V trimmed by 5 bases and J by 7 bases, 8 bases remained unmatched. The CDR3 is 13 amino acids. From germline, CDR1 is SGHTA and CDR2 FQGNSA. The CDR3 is CASSTRLAEEQYF. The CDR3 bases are TGTGCCAGCAGCACAAGGCTAGCGGAGGAGCAGTACTTC.

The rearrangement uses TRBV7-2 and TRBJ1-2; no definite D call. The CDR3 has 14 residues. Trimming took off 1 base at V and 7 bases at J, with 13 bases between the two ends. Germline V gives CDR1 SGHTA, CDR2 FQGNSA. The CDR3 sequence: CASSLDPAAGGYTF. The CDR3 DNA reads TGTGCCAGCAGCTTAGATCCGGCTGCGGGTGGCTACACCTTC.

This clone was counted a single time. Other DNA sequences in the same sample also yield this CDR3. CDR3 sequence (DNA): TGTGCCAGCAGCCAAGGCTTGGATCAGCCCCAGCATTTT. As protein: CASSQGLDQPQHF. The chain links TRBV14 to TRBJ1-5, with D hard to call. CDR3 length equals 13 residues. The V gene lost 1 base and the J gene lost 5 bases, with 6 bases spanning the gap. Germline lookup yields CDR1 SGHDN and CDR2 FVKESK.

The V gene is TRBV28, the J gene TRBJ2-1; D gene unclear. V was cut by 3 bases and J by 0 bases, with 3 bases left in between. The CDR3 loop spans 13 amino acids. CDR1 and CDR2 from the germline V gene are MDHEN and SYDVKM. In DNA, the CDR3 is TGTGCCAGCAGTTTGTTCTCCTACAATGAGCAGTTCTTC. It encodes CASSLFSYNEQFF.

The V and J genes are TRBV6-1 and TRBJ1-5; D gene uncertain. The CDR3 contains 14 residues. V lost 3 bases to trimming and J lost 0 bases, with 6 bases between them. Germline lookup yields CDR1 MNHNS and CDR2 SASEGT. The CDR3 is CASSDSYSNQPQHF. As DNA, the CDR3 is TGTGCCAGCAGTGACTCATATAGCAATCAGCCCCAGCATTTT.

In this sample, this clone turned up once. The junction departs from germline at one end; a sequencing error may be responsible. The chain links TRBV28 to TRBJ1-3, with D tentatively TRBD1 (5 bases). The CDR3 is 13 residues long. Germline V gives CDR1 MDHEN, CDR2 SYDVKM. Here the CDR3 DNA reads TGTGCCAGCGCAACAGGTTCTGGGAACACCATATATTTT. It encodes CASATGSGNTIYF.